These T cell receptor beta chains were read from a single sample in a study of T cell responses to AZD1222 COVID-19 vaccine. Libraries were prepared by immunoSEQ multiplex PCR; TCRdb keeps only in-frame clonotypes and omits some of them. This sample has roughly 80,000 clones, with over 80% found just once. Sample: peripheral blood, taken on day 0 of AZD1222 vaccination. The origin of the receptors is an adult in good health. The CDR3 runs from the conserved cysteine through the conserved F or W. D genes are given only for firm matches. Size is omitted from some rows. Given values are once, few, many or a class for expanded clones.

J: TRBJ1-1; size: NA; V: TRBV6-6; D: NA; DNA: TGTGCCAGCAGCCCGAGAGGGGTGAACACTGAAGCTTTCTTT; CDR3: CASSPRGVNTEAFF
J: TRBJ2-2; size: NA; V: TRBV7-9; D: NA; DNA: TGTGCCAGCAGCTTAGGCGGAAACACCGGGGAGCTGTTTTTT; CDR3: CASSLGGNTGELFF
J: TRBJ2-7; size: NA; V: TRBV6-6; D: NA; DNA: TGTGCCAGCGTTGGGAAAGGTGGGCCCGCGAGGGACGAGCAGTACTTC; CDR3: CASVGKGGPARDEQYF
J: TRBJ2-1; size: few; V: TRBV3-1/TRBV3-2; D: TRBD1; DNA: TGTGCCAGCAGCCGAGGACAGGGGGCTAATGAGCAGTTCTTC; CDR3: CASSRGQGANEQFF
J: TRBJ1-2; size: NA; V: TRBV27; D: NA; DNA: TGTGCCAGCACCACAGGAGCTCTTGGCTACACCTTC; CDR3: CASTTGALGYTF
J: TRBJ2-1; size: NA; V: TRBV27; D: NA; DNA: TGTGCCAGCAGTTTAACCCGGAGTGGTGAGCAGTTCTTC; CDR3: CASSLTRSGEQFF
J: TRBJ1-2; size: NA; V: TRBV2; D: NA; DNA: TGTGCCAGCACTCTCCGGGGGAACAACACCTTC; CDR3: CASTLRGNNTF
J: TRBJ1-5; size: once; V: TRBV6-5; D: NA; DNA: TGTGCCAGCAGTAACCGGGACACGTTCCAGCCCCAGCATTTT; CDR3: CASSNRDTFQPQHF
J: TRBJ1-4; size: NA; V: TRBV7-2; D: NA; DNA: TGTGCCAGCAGCTTCACCCCGGGGGGACTGTTTTTT; CDR3: CASSFTPGGLFF
J: TRBJ1-1; size: few; V: TRBV5-4; D: NA; DNA: TGTGCCAGCAGTGCTTCTGTGGTGAACACTGAAGCTTTCTTT; CDR3: CASSASVVNTEAFF
J: TRBJ1-4; size: once; V: TRBV19; D: TRBD1; DNA: TGTGCCACTTCCAGGGGGCGCAGTTCGGATGAAAAACTGTTTTTT; CDR3: CATSRGRSSDEKLFF
J: TRBJ1-1; size: NA; V: TRBV12-3/TRBV12-4; D: NA; DNA: TGTGCCAGCAGTTTGGTGAACACTGAAGCTTTCTTT; CDR3: CASSLVNTEAFF
J: TRBJ2-2; size: NA; V: TRBV7-8; D: TRBD1; DNA: TGTGCCAGCAGCAAACCGGGACAGGCCACCGGGGAGCTGTTTTTT; CDR3: CASSKPGQATGELFF
J: TRBJ1-6; size: NA; V: TRBV4-3; D: TRBD1; DNA: TGCGCCAGCAGCCAAGTCCCGGGACAGGGGAATTCACCCCTCCACTTT; CDR3: CASSQVPGQGNSPLHF
J: TRBJ1-6; size: NA; V: TRBV4-1; D: NA; DNA: TGCGCCAGCAGCCAAGATTCTGGGGGTAACGCGGGAGATTCACCCCTCCACTTT; CDR3: CASSQDSGGNAGDSPLHF
J: TRBJ1-6; size: NA; V: TRBV19; D: NA; DNA: TGTGCCAGTAGTATTTCGGGGGGCGCGAATTCACCCCTCCACTTT; CDR3: CASSISGGANSPLHF
J: TRBJ1-1; size: NA; V: TRBV4-1; D: NA; DNA: TGCGCCAGCAGCCAAGAAGGGCCGGGGATCACTGAAGCTTTCTTT; CDR3: CASSQEGPGITEAFF
J: TRBJ1-6; size: NA; V: TRBV11-2; D: NA; DNA: TGTGCCAGCAGCTTAGATACACAGATTTCACCCCTCCACTTT; CDR3: CASSLDTQISPLHF
J: TRBJ2-1; size: NA; V: TRBV14; D: NA; DNA: TGTGCCAGCAGCCGACTGCCTAACTACAATGAGCAGTTCTTC; CDR3: CASSRLPNYNEQFF
J: TRBJ1-4; size: NA; V: TRBV11-2; D: TRBD1; DNA: TGTGCCAGCAGCATTCTGGGACAGGGCAATGAAAAACTGTTTTTT; CDR3: CASSILGQGNEKLFF
J: TRBJ2-7; size: few; V: TRBV27; D: NA; DNA: TGTGCCAGCAGTTTATCGGCAGGCCCCTACGAGCAGTACTTC; CDR3: CASSLSAGPYEQYF
J: TRBJ1-5; size: NA; V: TRBV4-1; D: TRBD1; DNA: TGCGCCAGCAGCCAAAGCCCCGGGACAGATAGCAATCAGCCCCAGCATTTT; CDR3: CASSQSPGTDSNQPQHF
J: TRBJ2-1; size: once; V: TRBV9; D: NA; DNA: TGTGCCAGCAGCGTAGGAGGGGAACTTAAGATTCATGAGCAGTTCTTC; CDR3: CASSVGGELKIHEQFF
J: TRBJ1-6; size: NA; V: TRBV27; D: NA; DNA: TGTGCCAGCAGTTTAGGGGGGAGTTCACCCCTCCACTTT; CDR3: CASSLGGSSPLHF
J: TRBJ1-4; size: NA; V: TRBV7-9; D: NA; DNA: TGTGCCAGCAGCCAGCGACGTGCAACTAATGAAAAACTGTTTTTT; CDR3: CASSQRRATNEKLFF
J: TRBJ1-5; size: NA; V: TRBV21-1; D: NA; DNA: TGTGCCAGCAGCAAAGAAATTTGGTCGGGCGGCCAGGGCCTGATCGGGCCCCAGCATTTT; CDR3: CASSKEIWSGGQGLIGPQHF
J: TRBJ1-2; size: few; V: TRBV28; D: NA; DNA: TGTGCCAGCAGAGGGGGGTATGGCTACACCTTC; CDR3: CASRGGYGYTF
J: TRBJ2-6; size: NA; V: TRBV12-3/TRBV12-4; D: NA; DNA: TGTGCCAAAGCCAAGGCCAACGTCCTGACTTTC; CDR3: CAKAKANVLTF
J: TRBJ2-1; size: NA; V: TRBV7-8; D: TRBD2; DNA: TGTGCCAGCAGCTCCTTACTGACTAGCGGCCTGAGCCATGAGCAGTTCTTC; CDR3: CASSSLLTSGLSHEQFF
J: TRBJ2-5; size: NA; V: TRBV5-5; D: NA; DNA: TGTGCCAGCAGTTTAGGAGACCAGGGGGGCCAAGAGACCCAGTACTTC; CDR3: CASSLGDQGGQETQYF
J: TRBJ1-4; size: NA; V: TRBV5-5; D: NA; DNA: TGTGCCAGCAGCTTGACAGGCTCGAATGAAAAACTGTTTTTT; CDR3: CASSLTGSNEKLFF
J: TRBJ1-1; size: NA; V: TRBV5-1; D: NA; DNA: TGCGCCAGCAGAGGAGCGATCGACACTGAAGCTTTCTTT; CDR3: CASRGAIDTEAFF
J: TRBJ1-2; size: NA; V: TRBV19; D: NA; DNA: TGTGCCAGTAGTATCCCCGGGCTAAACTATGGCTACACCTTC; CDR3: CASSIPGLNYGYTF
J: TRBJ2-1; size: NA; V: TRBV24-1; D: NA; DNA: TGTGCCACCAGTGATAACACCGGGACACTAAATGAGCAGTTCTTC; CDR3: CATSDNTGTLNEQFF
J: TRBJ2-7; size: NA; V: TRBV10-2; D: NA; DNA: TGCGCCAGCAGTGATCTAAGGATTTCCTACGAGCAGTACTTC; CDR3: CASSDLRISYEQYF
J: TRBJ2-1; size: NA; V: TRBV7-3; D: TRBD2; DNA: TGTGCCAGCAGCTTATTAGGGCTAGCGGGGGGACAGCAGTTCTTC; CDR3: CASSLLGLAGGQQFF
J: TRBJ1-1; size: NA; V: TRBV18; D: TRBD1; DNA: TGTGCCAGCTCACCGTCGACAGGGGGTGGGAACACTGAAGCTTTCTTT; CDR3: CASSPSTGGGNTEAFF
J: TRBJ1-1; size: NA; V: TRBV2; D: TRBD1; DNA: TGTGCCAGCAGCCGAAGGACAGGGGGCACTGAAGCTTTCTTT; CDR3: CASSRRTGGTEAFF
J: TRBJ1-1; size: NA; V: TRBV9; D: TRBD1; DNA: TGTGCCAGCAGCGCCGGGACAGGGAGGAACACTGAAGCTTTCTTT; CDR3: CASSAGTGRNTEAFF
J: TRBJ2-7; size: NA; V: TRBV4-3; D: TRBD2; DNA: TGCGCCAGCAGCCAAGATCGAGTAGCGGGAGACCTCATGAGTATAGGGGGCTACGAGCAGTACTTC; CDR3: CASSQDRVAGDLMSIGGYEQYF
J: TRBJ2-5; size: NA; V: TRBV6-5; D: NA; DNA: TGTGCCAGCACAGCGTTACAAGAGACCCAGTACTTC; CDR3: CASTALQETQYF
J: TRBJ2-1; size: once; V: TRBV5-5; D: TRBD2; DNA: TGTGCCAGCAGCTTGCAGCTAGCGGGACGCGATGAGCAGTTCTTC; CDR3: CASSLQLAGRDEQFF
J: TRBJ1-2; size: NA; V: TRBV5-1; D: NA; DNA: TGCGCCAGCAGCCGATCCGGACAGAGGCAAAACTATGGCTACACCTTC; CDR3: CASSRSGQRQNYGYTF
J: TRBJ2-5; size: NA; V: TRBV11-3; D: TRBD2; DNA: TGTGCCAGCACGATCCCGCCCCGAAATACTAGCGGGGAGACCCAGTACTTC; CDR3: CASTIPPRNTSGETQYF
J: TRBJ2-7; size: NA; V: TRBV5-1; D: NA; DNA: TGCGCCAGCAGCTTTGGGAGCGGGTCCTCCTACGAGCAGTACTTC; CDR3: CASSFGSGSSYEQYF